Listed below are T cell receptor beta chains from one sample, sequenced in a study of beta chain features in type 1 diabetes. TCRdb keeps only in-frame clones here, not all; method: immunoSEQ multiplex PCR. The table has 350,000 to 400,000 clones, about 14% seen once. Material for sequencing was naive CD4+ T cells from blood. Source of these receptors: a woman under 30 in good health. Each CDR3 is given with its conserved first and last residue. D genes are given only for firm matches. Clone size is shown for a subset of rows, as once, few, many or a class of expanded clone.

. | TRBJ2-1 | TRBV25-1 | TRBD1 | TGTGCCAGCAGTGATCTGGGACAGGGAGTGGTCTTC | CASSDLGQGVVF
few | TRBJ1-2 | TRBV15 | TRBD1 | TGTGCCACCAGCAGCAGGGGGGCCTATGGCTACACCTTC | CATSSRGAYGYTF
. | TRBJ2-2 | TRBV7-9 | TRBD2 | TGTGCCAGCAGCGCGGGACTAGCGGGAGCCGCCGGGGAGCTGTTTTTT | CASSAGLAGAAGELFF
few | TRBJ2-6 | TRBV11-2 | TRBD2 | TGTGCCAGCAGCTCCTTCCGACTAGCGGAACTCTCTGGGGCCAACGTCCTGACTTTC | CASSSFRLAELSGANVLTF
once | TRBJ1-1 | TRBV5-6 | . | TGTGCCAGCAGCTTGGACATTCACACTGAAGCTTTCTTT | CASSLDIHTEAFF
few | TRBJ2-3 | TRBV30 | TRBD1 | TGTGCCTTCAACCGGGACAGGCTTTCGAATACGCAGTATTTT | CAFNRDRLSNTQYF
few | TRBJ1-5 | TRBV7-2 | . | TGTGCCAGCAGCTTATCTTATAGCAATCAGCCCCAGCATTTT | CASSLSYSNQPQHF
. | TRBJ2-3 | TRBV30 | TRBD1 | TGTGCCGGGGACAGGGGAGTGTTAAATACGCAGTATTTT | CAGDRGVLNTQYF
few | TRBJ1-1 | TRBV21-1 | . | TGTGCCAGCGCATTTCCAGGGAACACTGAAGCTTTCTTT | CASAFPGNTEAFF
few | TRBJ1-3 | TRBV15 | TRBD1 | TGTGCCACCAGCAGAGTGGACAGGCGCTCTGGAAACACCATATATTTT | CATSRVDRRSGNTIYF
. | TRBJ2-1 | TRBV7-6 | . | TGTGCCAGCAGCCCCTACCGGGACACAGCTACCTACAATGAGCAGTTCTTC | CASSPYRDTATYNEQFF
few | TRBJ2-1 | TRBV5-1 | TRBD2 | TGCGCCAGCAGAGTCGAGGCGGGGGAGATCAATGAGCAGTTCTTC | CASRVEAGEINEQFF
few | TRBJ1-4 | TRBV25-1 | . | TGTGCCAGCAGTGCTGGGGGGTCCAAGGGAAATGAAAAACTGTTTTTT | CASSAGGSKGNEKLFF
few | TRBJ1-1 | TRBV4-1 | . | TGCGCCAGCAGCCAAGATTTTCTTCGCGGAACTGAAGCTTTCTTT | CASSQDFLRGTEAFF
few | TRBJ2-5 | TRBV15 | TRBD2 | TGTGCCACCAGCAGAGCTAGCGGGGGGCACCAAGAGACCCAGTACTTC | CATSRASGGHQETQYF
. | TRBJ2-7 | TRBV29-1 | TRBD1 | TGCAGCGTTATTCTGGGACAGGGCGTTTTCTACGAGCAGTACTTC | CSVILGQGVFYEQYF
few | TRBJ2-3 | TRBV7-9 | . | TGTGCCAGCAGCTTAGGACGAGGGGGTGCAGATACGCAGTATTTT | CASSLGRGGADTQYF
few | TRBJ2-1 | TRBV29-1 | . | TGCAGCGGAGCTGGGAGTTCCTACAATGAGCAGTTCTTC | CSGAGSSYNEQFF
. | TRBJ2-4 | TRBV6-6 | . | TGTGCCAGCAGTTACTCGAGTCTAGCCAAAAACATTCAGTACTTC | CASSYSSLAKNIQYF
few | TRBJ2-3 | TRBV5-1 | TRBD1 | TGCGCCAGCAGCTTCTACGGTACCTACAGGGGGGCAGATACGCAGTATTTT | CASSFYGTYRGADTQYF
. | TRBJ1-1 | TRBV18 | . | TGTGCCAGCTCCAGGAACACTGAAGCTTTCTTT | CASSRNTEAFF
. | TRBJ2-7 | TRBV5-1 | TRBD2 | TGCGCCAGCAGCTTGACTAGCGGGAGCTACGAGCAGTACTTC | CASSLTSGSYEQYF
. | TRBJ1-2 | TRBV10-3 | TRBD1 | TGTGCCACTTCCACAGGGGGCTATGGCTACACCTTC | CATSTGGYGYTF
few | TRBJ2-1 | TRBV20-1 | . | TGCAGTGCCGATACCCTAGAGGAGCAGTTCTTC | CSADTLEEQFF
few | TRBJ2-2 | TRBV5-1 | TRBD2 | TGCGCCAGCAGCTTCGGACTAGCGGGAGGCACCACCGGGGAGCTGTTTTTT | CASSFGLAGGTTGELFF
. | TRBJ1-1 | TRBV9 | . | TGTGCCAGCAGCGTATTGGTGACACACACTGAAGCTTTCTTT | CASSVLVTHTEAFF
. | TRBJ2-5 | TRBV29-1 | . | TGCAGCGTTTCCGGGATTCAAGAGACCCAGTACTTC | CSVSGIQETQYF
. | TRBJ2-1 | TRBV6-1 | TRBD2 | TGTGCCAGCAGCGAACTAGCGGGAGGACCGCTATCCTACAATGAGCAGTTCTTC | CASSELAGGPLSYNEQFF
. | TRBJ1-1 | TRBV27 | . | TGTGCCAGCAGTCCACTAGGGTGGAACACTGAAGCTTTCTTT | CASSPLGWNTEAFF
few | TRBJ1-5 | TRBV5-4 | . | TGTGCCAGCAGCTTGGGGGGCAGGGATCAGCCCCAGCATTTT | CASSLGGRDQPQHF
. | TRBJ1-1 | TRBV2 | . | TGTGCCAGCAGTGAAAGGGCGGGGCGGTATAACACTGAAGCTTTCTTT | CASSERAGRYNTEAFF
. | TRBJ2-1 | TRBV5-6 | TRBD1 | TGTGCCAGCAGCTTGAAAGGGGGCTCCCCCTACAATGAGCAGTTCTTC | CASSLKGGSPYNEQFF
. | TRBJ2-1 | TRBV25-1 | . | TGTGCCAGCAGTGAAATGGTGGGCAGGGTTCTGGGGGGTGAGCAGTTCTTC | CASSEMVGRVLGGEQFF
once | TRBJ2-6 | TRBV5-1 | TRBD1 | TGCGCCAGCACCCAGACAGGGGGCGCCTCTGGGGCCAACGTCCTGACTTTC | CASTQTGGASGANVLTF
few | TRBJ2-1 | TRBV25-1 | TRBD2 | TGTGCCAGCATGGCGGGCTTAGCGGGATACTACAATGAGCAGTTCTTC | CASMAGLAGYYNEQFF
. | TRBJ2-7 | TRBV29-1 | TRBD1 | TGCAGCGTTGGCAACACAGGGGGAGGTCTGTACTTC | CSVGNTGGGLYF
few | TRBJ2-5 | TRBV5-1 | . | TGCGCCAGCAGCCAGATGACAGGATCTGAAGAGACCCAGTACTTC | CASSQMTGSEETQYF
few | TRBJ1-1 | TRBV7-2 | . | TGTGCCAGCAGCAGGCGCAGGGCTGGCACTGAAGCTTTCTTT | CASSRRRAGTEAFF
few | TRBJ2-7 | TRBV27 | . | TGTGCCAGCAGTAAGCGCCCGGCCTACGAGCAGTACTTC | CASSKRPAYEQYF
. | TRBJ2-5 | TRBV11-2 | TRBD2 | TGTGCCAGCAGCACCCGACTAGCGGGAGTTCTTGAGACCCAGTACTTC | CASSTRLAGVLETQYF
few | TRBJ2-3 | TRBV30 | . | TGTGCCTGGAGTCTGCCGGGGTATACGCAGTATTTT | CAWSLPGYTQYF
few | TRBJ1-1 | TRBV7-8 | . | TGTGCCAGCAGCTTAGGGGCTGGGGCTTTCTTT | CASSLGAGAFF
. | TRBJ1-1 | TRBV29-1 | TRBD1 | TGCAGCGCAGGGGGACGGCAGAACACTGAAGCTTTCTTT | CSAGGRQNTEAFF
. | TRBJ2-1 | TRBV4-1 | TRBD1 | TGCGCCAGCAGCCATTTAACGGGACAGGGCATCAATGAGCAGTTCTTC | CASSHLTGQGINEQFF
. | TRBJ1-4 | TRBV2 | . | TGTGCCAGCAGTGAATTCGAACAGGGAGGGGAAAAACTGTTTTTT | CASSEFEQGGEKLFF
. | TRBJ1-3 | TRBV4-2 | TRBD1 | TGTGCCAGCAGCCATTGGGAGGGACAGGGTGTATTTTACACCATATATTTT | CASSHWEGQGVFYTIYF
. | TRBJ2-1 | TRBV30 | TRBD2 | TGTGCCTGGAGACGGCGGGAGGGCCTCCACAATGAGCAGTTCTTC | CAWRRREGLHNEQFF
few | TRBJ2-1 | TRBV13 | TRBD2 | TGTGCCAGCAGGATGACTAGCGGGAGTTTCGGTGAGCAGTTCTTC | CASRMTSGSFGEQFF
few | TRBJ2-3 | TRBV29-1 | . | TGCAGCGTTTCAGTGGACTTGAGAGATACGCAGTATTTT | CSVSVDLRDTQYF
. | TRBJ1-2 | TRBV5-4 | . | TGTGCCAGCAGCTTGGGGGGGCAAAACTATGGCTACACCTTC | CASSLGGQNYGYTF
. | TRBJ2-7 | TRBV18 | TRBD1 | TGTGCCAGCTCACCCCTGGACAGGGCCTACGAGCAGTACTTC | CASSPLDRAYEQYF
. | TRBJ2-1 | TRBV7-9 | TRBD2 | TGTGCCAGCAGCTCCATCACAGGGAGCGGGAGCCACCATGAGCAGTTCTTC | CASSSITGSGSHHEQFF
few | TRBJ1-4 | TRBV7-2 | TRBD1 | TGTGCCAGCAGCGCGGACAGGGGTAATGAAAAACTGTTTTTT | CASSADRGNEKLFF
. | TRBJ2-1 | TRBV27 | . | TGTGCCAGCAGTTTATCTGGGGAGCCTCCCTACAATGAGCAGTTCTTC | CASSLSGEPPYNEQFF
. | TRBJ2-3 | TRBV27 | TRBD2 | TGTGCCAGCAGTTTATTGTTACTAGCGGGAGTAGCAGATACGCAGTATTTT | CASSLLLLAGVADTQYF
. | TRBJ2-5 | TRBV28 | . | TGTGCCAGCAGTTTTGGGGGCGCAGGACAAGAGACCCAGTACTTC | CASSFGGAGQETQYF
. | TRBJ1-2 | TRBV6-5 | . | TGTGCCAGCAGGAGGGGGATTTCTAACTATGGCTACACCTTC | CASRRGISNYGYTF
few | TRBJ2-1 | TRBV28 | TRBD1 | TGTGCCACAGGGGGACAGACCGAGCAGTTCTTC | CATGGQTEQFF